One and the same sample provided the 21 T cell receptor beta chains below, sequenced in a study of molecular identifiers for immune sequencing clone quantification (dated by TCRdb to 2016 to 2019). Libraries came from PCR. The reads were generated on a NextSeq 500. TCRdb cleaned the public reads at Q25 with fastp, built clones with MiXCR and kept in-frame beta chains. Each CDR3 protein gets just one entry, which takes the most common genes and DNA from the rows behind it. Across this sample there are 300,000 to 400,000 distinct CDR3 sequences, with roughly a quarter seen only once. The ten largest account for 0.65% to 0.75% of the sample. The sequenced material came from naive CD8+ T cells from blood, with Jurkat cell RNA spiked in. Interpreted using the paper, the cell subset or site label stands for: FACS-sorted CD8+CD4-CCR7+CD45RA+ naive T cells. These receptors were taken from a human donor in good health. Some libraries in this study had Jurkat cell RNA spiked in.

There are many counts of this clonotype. CDR3 residues: CASSVRTGFLEKLFF. CDR3 coding DNA: TGTGCCAGCAGTGTAAGGACAGGGTTTCTAGAAAAACTGTTTTTT. V and J are TRBV12-3 or TRBV12-4 and TRBJ1-4; 8 nucleotides agree with TRBD1. CDR3 length: 15 residues. After removal of 5 bases from V and 8 bases from J, the junction contained 10 bases not matched to a gene.

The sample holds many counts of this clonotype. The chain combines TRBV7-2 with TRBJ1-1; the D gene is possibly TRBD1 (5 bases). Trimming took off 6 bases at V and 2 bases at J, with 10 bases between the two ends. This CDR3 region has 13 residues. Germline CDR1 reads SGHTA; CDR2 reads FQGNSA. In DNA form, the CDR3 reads TGTGCCAGCAGGCTTACAGGAAACACTGAAGCTTTCTTT. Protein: CASRLTGNTEAFF.

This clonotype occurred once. The CDR3 DNA reads TGCGCCAGCAGTCAATCTCGTGGACAGGGGAAAAATGAGCAGTTCTTC. Translation: CASSQSRGQGKNEQFF. V is TRBV23-1 and J is TRBJ2-1; 9 positions agree with TRBD1. TRBV23-1 is an ORF, and what it does is uncertain. Unmatched junction bases numbered 7, after V lost 0 bases and J lost 7 bases. CDR3 length equals 16 residues.

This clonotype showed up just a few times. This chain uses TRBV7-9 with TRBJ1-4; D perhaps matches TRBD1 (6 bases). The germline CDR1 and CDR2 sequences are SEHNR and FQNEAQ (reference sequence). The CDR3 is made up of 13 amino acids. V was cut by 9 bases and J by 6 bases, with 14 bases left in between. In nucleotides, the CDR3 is TGTGCCAGTAAACAGGGTGGGGATGAAAAACTGTTTTTT. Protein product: CASKQGGDEKLFF.

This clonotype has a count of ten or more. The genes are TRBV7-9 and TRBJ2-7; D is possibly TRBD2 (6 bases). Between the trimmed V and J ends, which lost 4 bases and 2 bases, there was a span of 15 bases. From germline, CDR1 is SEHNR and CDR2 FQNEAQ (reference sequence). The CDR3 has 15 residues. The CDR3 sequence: CASSSGSLGPYEQYF. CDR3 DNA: TGTGCCAGCAGCTCCGGGAGCCTGGGGCCCTACGAGCAGTACTTC.

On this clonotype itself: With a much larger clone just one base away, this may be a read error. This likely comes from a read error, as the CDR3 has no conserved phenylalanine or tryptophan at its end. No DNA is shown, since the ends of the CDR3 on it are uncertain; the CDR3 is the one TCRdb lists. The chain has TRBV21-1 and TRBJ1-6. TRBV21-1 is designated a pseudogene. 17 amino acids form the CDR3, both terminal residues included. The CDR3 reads CASSKVSGEPHNSPLHL.

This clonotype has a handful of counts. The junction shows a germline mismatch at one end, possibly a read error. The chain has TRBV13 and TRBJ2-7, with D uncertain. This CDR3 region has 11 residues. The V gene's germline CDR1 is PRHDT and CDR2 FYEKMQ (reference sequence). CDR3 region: CASSPSNEQYF. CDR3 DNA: TGTGCCAGCAGCCCCTCCAACGAGCAGTACTTC.

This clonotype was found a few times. This CDR3 reads CASSPRQGGFTDTQYF. In nucleotides, the CDR3 is TGTGCCAGCAGTCCCCGACAGGGGGGGTTCACAGATACGCAGTATTTT. J is TRBJ2-3 and V is TRBV6-2 or TRBV6-3; 9 bases align to TRBD1. From germline, CDR1 is MNHEY and CDR2 SVGEGT. The CDR3 extends over 16 amino acids. V shed 5 bases, J shed 2 bases, and the junction held 8 bases outside the gene matches.

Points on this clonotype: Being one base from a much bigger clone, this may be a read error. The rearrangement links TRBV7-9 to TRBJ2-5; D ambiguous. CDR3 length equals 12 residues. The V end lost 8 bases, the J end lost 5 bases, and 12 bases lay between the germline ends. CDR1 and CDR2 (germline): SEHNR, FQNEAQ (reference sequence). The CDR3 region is CASGSPSETQYF. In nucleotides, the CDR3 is TGTGCCAGCGGCTCCCCAAGTGAGACCCAGTACTTC.

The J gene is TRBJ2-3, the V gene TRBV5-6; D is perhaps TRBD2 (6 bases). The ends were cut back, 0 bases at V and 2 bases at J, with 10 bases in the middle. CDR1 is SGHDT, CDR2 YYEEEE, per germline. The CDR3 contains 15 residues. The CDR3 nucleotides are TGTGCCAGCAGCTTGGGTGGGGGGATCACAGATACGCAGTATTTT. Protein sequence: CASSLGGGITDTQYF. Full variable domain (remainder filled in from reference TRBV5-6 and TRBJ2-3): DAGVTQSPTHLIKTRGQQVTLRCSPKSGHDTVSWYQQALGQGPQFIFQYYEEEERQRGNFPDRFSGHQFPNYSSELNVNALLLGDSALYLCASSLGGGITDTQYFGPGTRLTVL.

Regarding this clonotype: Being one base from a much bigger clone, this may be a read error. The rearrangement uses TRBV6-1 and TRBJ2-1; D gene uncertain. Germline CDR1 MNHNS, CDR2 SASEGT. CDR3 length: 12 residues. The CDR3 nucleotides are TGTGCCAGCAGTGAACTGTTCAATGAGCAGTCCTTC. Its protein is CASSELFNEQSF.

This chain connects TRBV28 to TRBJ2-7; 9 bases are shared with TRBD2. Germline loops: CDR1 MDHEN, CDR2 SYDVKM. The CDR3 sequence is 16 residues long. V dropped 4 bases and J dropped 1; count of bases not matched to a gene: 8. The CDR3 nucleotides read TGTGCCAGCAGTTCCCGTAGTAGCGGGAGTTCCTACGAGCAGTACTTC. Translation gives CASSSRSSGSSYEQYF.

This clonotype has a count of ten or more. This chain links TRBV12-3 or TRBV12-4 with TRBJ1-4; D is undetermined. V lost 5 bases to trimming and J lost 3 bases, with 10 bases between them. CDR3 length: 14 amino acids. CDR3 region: CASSNPAANEKLFF. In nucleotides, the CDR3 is TGTGCCAGCAGTAACCCCGCGGCTAATGAAAAACTGTTTTTT.

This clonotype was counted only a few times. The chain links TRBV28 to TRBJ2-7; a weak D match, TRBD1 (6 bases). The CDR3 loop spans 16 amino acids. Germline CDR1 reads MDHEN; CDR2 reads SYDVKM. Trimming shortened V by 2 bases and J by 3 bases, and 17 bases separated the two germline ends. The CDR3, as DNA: TGTGCCAGCAGTTTAAATCAGGGGCGGCCCCACTACGAGCAGTACTTC. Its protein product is CASSLNQGRPHYEQYF.

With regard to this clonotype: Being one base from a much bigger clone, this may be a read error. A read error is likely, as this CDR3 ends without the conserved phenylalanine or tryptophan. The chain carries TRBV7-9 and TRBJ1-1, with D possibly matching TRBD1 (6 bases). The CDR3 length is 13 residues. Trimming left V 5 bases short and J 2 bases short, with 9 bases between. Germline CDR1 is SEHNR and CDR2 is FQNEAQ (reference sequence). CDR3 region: CASSQTGNTEAFL. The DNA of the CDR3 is TGTGCCAGCAGCCAGACAGGAAACACTGAAGCTTTCCTT.

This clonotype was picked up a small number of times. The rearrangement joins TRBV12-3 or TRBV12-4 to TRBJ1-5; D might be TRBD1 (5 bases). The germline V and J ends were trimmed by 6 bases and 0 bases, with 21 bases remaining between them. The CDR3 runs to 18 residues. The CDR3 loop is CASSPLWGKGHSNQPQHF. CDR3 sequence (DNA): TGTGCCAGCAGCCCTCTATGGGGAAAGGGGCATAGCAATCAGCCCCAGCATTTT.

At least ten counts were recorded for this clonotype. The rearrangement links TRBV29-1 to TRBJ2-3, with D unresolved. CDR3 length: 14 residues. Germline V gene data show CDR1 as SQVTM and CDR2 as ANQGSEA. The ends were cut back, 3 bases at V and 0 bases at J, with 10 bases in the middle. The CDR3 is CSVDRVVSTDTQYF. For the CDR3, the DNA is TGCAGCGTTGACCGGGTCGTCAGCACAGATACGCAGTATTTT.

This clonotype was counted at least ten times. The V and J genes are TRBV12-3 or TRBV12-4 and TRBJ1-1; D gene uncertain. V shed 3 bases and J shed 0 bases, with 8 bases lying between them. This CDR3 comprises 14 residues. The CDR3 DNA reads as TGTGCCAGCAGTTTTAGCGACTTGAACACTGAAGCTTTCTTT. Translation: CASSFSDLNTEAFF.

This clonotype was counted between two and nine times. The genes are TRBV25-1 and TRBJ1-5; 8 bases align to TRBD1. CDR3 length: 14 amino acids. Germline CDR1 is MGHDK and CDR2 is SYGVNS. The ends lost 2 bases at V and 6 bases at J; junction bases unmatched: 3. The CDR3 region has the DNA TGTGCCAGCAGTGAACACAGGGGGGGTCAGCCCCAGCATTTT. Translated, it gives CASSEHRGGQPQHF.

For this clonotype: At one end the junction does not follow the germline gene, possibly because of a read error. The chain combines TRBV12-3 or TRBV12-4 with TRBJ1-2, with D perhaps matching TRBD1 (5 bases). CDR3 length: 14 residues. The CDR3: CASSFGGFNYGDTF. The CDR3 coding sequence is TGTGCCAGCAGTTTTGGGGGGTTCAACTATGGCGACACCTTC.

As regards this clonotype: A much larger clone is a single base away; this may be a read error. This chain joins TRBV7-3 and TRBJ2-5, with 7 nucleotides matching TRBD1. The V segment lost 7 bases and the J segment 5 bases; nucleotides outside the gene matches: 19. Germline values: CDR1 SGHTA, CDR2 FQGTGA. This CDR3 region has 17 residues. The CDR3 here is CASNPPSLQGMGETQYF. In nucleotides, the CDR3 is TGTGCCAGCAACCCGCCATCACTACAGGGGATGGGCGAGACCCAGTACTTC.